The 18 T cell receptor beta chains presented below share a single source sample, sequenced in a study of identical twins. MiXCR was run by TCRdb on the 5' RACE reads, yielding one entry per CDR3 protein. Among about 890,000 distinct CDR3 sequences listed, about 12% were seen once. The data were also submitted as part of a second study, on yellow fever vaccine responses in identical twins.

Sequenced: PBMCs. The source of these receptors is a woman aged 18 to 35 in good health.

V gene TRBV19 combines with J gene TRBJ2-3; a possible D gene is TRBD2 (6 bases). The CDR3 is 17 amino acids. Trimming stripped 3 bases from V and 0 bases from J, with 16 bases between. The V gene's germline CDR1 is LNHDA and CDR2 SQIVND (reference sequence). CDR3 in amino acids: CASSILGTGTSTDTQYF. CDR3 nucleotides: TGTGCCAGTAGTATTCTCGGGACGGGGACTAGCACAGATACGCAGTATTTT.

This clonotype has more than one count but fewer than ten. The rearrangement joins TRBV12-3 or TRBV12-4 to TRBJ2-1, with TRBD2 matching 7 bases. Trimming at V came to 10 bases and at J to 4 bases, leaving 10 bases not matched to a gene. The CDR3 is 14 residues long. CDR3 residues: CAIRLLAVYNEQFF. The CDR3 coding sequence is TGTGCCATCCGGCTGCTAGCGGTGTACAATGAGCAGTTCTTC.

This clonotype was found a few times. The V gene is TRBV19, the J gene TRBJ2-1; maybe TRBD2 (5 bases). This CDR3 is 14 amino acids long. Deletions cut 1 base from V and 6 bases from J, with 10 bases between. Germline CDR1 is LNHDA and CDR2 is SQIVND (reference sequence). The CDR3 coding sequence is TGTGCCAGTAGTATAGGGACGAGGGCCAATGAGCAGTTCTTC. Translating gives CASSIGTRANEQFF.

The chain uses TRBV28 and TRBJ2-7; the D gene is possibly TRBD1 (5 bases). Trimming pared 5 bases from V and 6 bases from J, leaving 20 bases between. CDR1 MDHEN and CDR2 SYDVKM come from the germline V gene. The CDR3 runs to 15 residues. CDR3 bases: TGTGCCAGCAGTCCCGGCCAGGGCCCGTGGGGCGAGCAGTACGTC. Protein product: CASSPGQGPWGEQYV.

The genes are TRBV5-1 and TRBJ2-1; 11 positions match TRBD2. This CDR3 spans 19 amino acids. Trimming cost V 0 bases and J 0 bases; bases outside gene matches: 8. From germline, CDR1 is SGHRS and CDR2 YFSETQ. The CDR3, as DNA: TGCGCCAGCAGCTTGGCCGTGACTAGCGGGGTTAGCTCCTACAATGAGCAGTTCTTC. Amino acids: CASSLAVTSGVSSYNEQFF.

This clonotype was picked up a small number of times. The gene calls are TRBV24-1 and TRBJ2-2; 7 bases match TRBD1. Germline V gene data show CDR1 as KGHDR and CDR2 as SFDVKD. J was trimmed by 4 bases and V by 7 bases; bases with no gene match: 11. This CDR3 spans 16 amino acids. The CDR3 region is CATSVATGAITGELFF. The DNA for the CDR3 is TGTGCCACCAGCGTTGCTACAGGGGCTATCACCGGGGAGCTGTTTTTT.

V and J are TRBV2 and TRBJ1-1; 7 nucleotides match TRBD1. Germline V gene sequence: CDR1 SNHLY, CDR2 FYNNEI. Trimming took 6 bases from V and 1 from J; bases not matched to a gene: 5. The CDR3 length is 14 residues. The CDR3 protein is CASRGRGPNTEAFF. In DNA, the CDR3 is TGTGCCAGCAGGGGAAGGGGGCCGAACACTGAAGCTTTCTTT. The full variable domain, its missing parts supplied by reference TRBV2 and TRBJ1-1, is EPEVTQTPSHQVTQMGQEVILRCVPISNHLYFYWYRQILGQKVEFLVSFYNNEISEKSEIFDDQFSVERPDGSNFTLKIRSTKLEDSAMYFCASRGRGPNTEAFFGQGTRLTVV.

The chain is built from TRBV7-2 and TRBJ2-1, with 10 nucleotides matching TRBD2. The ends lost 2 bases at V and 0 bases at J; junction bases unmatched: 19. This CDR3 region has 22 residues. The germline V gene has CDR1 SGHTA and CDR2 FQGNSA. This chain's CDR3 is CASSLLLLVTSGYTTSYNEQFF. CDR3 DNA sequence: TGTGCCAGCAGCTTATTATTGCTAGTGACTAGCGGGTATACTACCTCCTACAATGAGCAGTTCTTC.

This chain uses TRBV7-8 with TRBJ2-7; 7 nucleotides match TRBD1. J lost 4 bases, V lost 5 bases, and 11 bases had no gene match. Germline CDR1 is SGHVS and CDR2 is FQNEAQ. The CDR3 length is 15 residues. The CDR3 coding sequence is TGTGCCAGCAGCCCCCGGACAGGAAATCTGTACGAGCAGTACTTC. Its protein is CASSPRTGNLYEQYF. Complete variable domain (other parts from reference TRBV7-8 and TRBJ2-7): GAGVSQSPRYKVAKRGQDVALRCDPISGHVSLFWYQQALGQGPEFLTYFQNEAQLDKSGLPSDRFFAERPEGSVSTLKIQRTQQEDSAVYLCASSPRTGNLYEQYFGPGTRLTVT.

This clonotype has just a few counts. The J gene is TRBJ1-6, the V gene TRBV5-1, with D maybe TRBD1 (5 bases). Per the germline V gene, CDR1 is SGHRS and CDR2 is YFSETQ. V lost 4 bases, J lost 6 bases, and 14 bases lay in between. The CDR3 loop spans 15 amino acids. The CDR3 reads CASSPPGTGNSPLHF. The CDR3, as DNA: TGCGCCAGCAGCCCACCCGGGACGGGTAATTCACCCCTCCACTTT.

This chain's CDR3 is CSALVGGEQFF. The CDR3 DNA reads as TGCAGCGCCCTAGTAGGTGGAGAGCAGTTCTTC. The chain couples TRBV29-1 to TRBJ2-1; D is uncertain. Germline V gives CDR1 SQVTM, CDR2 ANQGSEA. Trimming pared 7 bases from V and 10 bases from J, leaving 14 bases between. This CDR3 contains 11 residues.

This clonotype turned up a few times. The chain has TRBV7-8 and TRBJ2-1; the D gene is possibly TRBD2 (5 bases). The CDR3 covers 12 residues. Between the trimmed V and J ends, which lost 5 bases and 8 bases, there was a span of 10 bases. The germline V gene encodes CDR1 SGHVS and CDR2 FQNEAQ. The CDR3 bases are TGTGCCAGCAGCAGCGGCCGCGATGAGCAGTTCTTC. It encodes CASSSGRDEQFF. The entire variable domain, with the rest obtained from reference TRBV7-8 and TRBJ2-1, is as follows: GAGVSQSPRYKVAKRGQDVALRCDPISGHVSLFWYQQALGQGPEFLTYFQNEAQLDKSGLPSDRFFAERPEGSVSTLKIQRTQQEDSAVYLCASSSGRDEQFFGPGTRLTVL.

The CDR3 loop reads CASSQGGTSGLRINEQFF. In nucleotides, the CDR3 is TGCGCCAGCAGCCAAGGGGGGACTAGCGGGTTGAGGATAAATGAGCAGTTCTTC. The chain has TRBV4-1 and TRBJ2-1; 12 nucleotides align to TRBD2. Germline-derived CDR1 and CDR2 are MGHRA and YSYEKL. This CDR3 contains 18 residues. The trim removed 1 base at V and 7 bases at J, leaving 11 bases unmatched.

This chain joins TRBV2 and TRBJ2-5; TRBD2 agrees at 11 bases. After removal of 7 bases from V and 6 bases from J, the junction contained 10 bases not matched to a gene. The CDR3 runs 15 residues. From germline, CDR1 is SNHLY and CDR2 FYNNEI. CDR3 protein: CASIHRTSGPQTQYF. The CDR3 DNA reads TGTGCCAGCATCCACAGGACTAGCGGGCCCCAGACCCAGTACTTC.

This chain joins TRBV2 and TRBJ2-5; D remains unclear. This CDR3 has 15 amino acids. Germline CDR1 is SNHLY and CDR2 is FYNNEI. V lost 4 bases, J lost 0 bases, and 12 bases lay in between. The CDR3 nucleotides read TGTGCCAGCAGTGGTCTTCGCGACTACCAAGAGACCCAGTACTTC. As protein: CASSGLRDYQETQYF.

The rearrangement links TRBV29-1 to TRBJ2-1; D gene unclear. V was cut by 0 bases and J by 7 bases, with 13 bases left in between. Germline loops: CDR1 SQVTM, CDR2 ANQGSEA. CDR3 length: 14 residues. In DNA, the CDR3 is TGCAGCGTTGAAGACGGGCCGACTGTAAATGAGCAGTTCTTC. Translation: CSVEDGPTVNEQFF.

The sample holds a few counts of this clonotype. The chain employs TRBV7-9 and TRBJ2-2; D is possibly TRBD1 (5 bases). Trimming left V 5 bases short and J 5 bases short, with 15 bases between. This CDR3 has 15 residues. Germline V gene lookup returns CDR1 SEHNR and CDR2 FQNEAQ (reference sequence). The CDR3 region is CASSLRGVVTGELFF. CDR3 DNA: TGTGCCAGCAGCCTAAGGGGTGTGGTAACCGGGGAGCTGTTTTTT. Complete variable domain (other parts from reference TRBV7-9 and TRBJ2-2): DTGVSQNPRHKITKRGQNVTFRCDPISEHNRLYWYRQTLGQGPEFLTYFQNEAQLEKSRLLSDRFSAERPKGSFSTLEIQRTEQGDSAMYLCASSLRGVVTGELFFGEGSRLTVL.

The genes are TRBV7-6 and TRBJ1-6; D perhaps matches TRBD1 (5 bases). The germline V gene has CDR1 SGHVS and CDR2 FNYEAQ. This CDR3 comprises 16 residues. The V gene lost 3 bases and the J gene lost 5 bases, with 14 bases spanning the gap. This CDR3 reads CASSLMGPFNNSPLHF. For the CDR3, the DNA is TGTGCCAGCAGCTTGATGGGACCATTTAATAATTCACCCCTCCACTTT.